These T cell receptor beta chains were read from a single sample in a study of T cells in narcolepsy. Measured with immunoSEQ multiplex PCR; TCRdb has only the in-frame clones, and not every one. The sample includes about 710 clones, around 20% seen only once; the top ten take around 10%. Their target antigens are unknown. The specimen sequenced was cultured CD4+ T cells from cerebrospinal fluid. The receptors shown here come from a human donor with narcolepsy. Both conserved end residues are part of each CDR3. Fields, in order: clone size, J gene, D gene, V gene, CDR3 protein, CDR3 DNA. A D gene is named only where the DNA matches it firmly. A row's size may be missing; if present it is once, few, many or a size class.

medium-sized TRBJ2-7 TRBD2 TRBV6-5 CASSSTGTTLYEQYF TGTGCCAGCAGCTCGACCGGGACTACTCTCTACGAGCAGTACTTC
few TRBJ2-5 - TRBV4-3 CASSQEGQRETQYF TGCGCCAGCAGCCAAGAAGGACAGCGAGAGACCCAGTACTTC
large TRBJ2-7 - TRBV11-2 CASSQQGNEQYF TGTGCCAGCAGCCAGCAGGGGAACGAGCAGTACTTC
medium-sized TRBJ1-5 TRBD1 TRBV19 CASSILPGGGQPQHF TGTGCCAGTAGTATCCTCCCAGGGGGTGGTCAGCCCCAGCATTTT
few TRBJ2-3 - TRBV5-1 CASSFPSDGSDTQYF TGCGCCAGCAGCTTCCCTAGCGATGGGTCAGATACGCAGTATTTT
large TRBJ1-3 - TRBV11-1 CASSWGGDTIYF TGTGCCAGCAGCTGGGGCGGAGACACCATATATTTT
medium-sized TRBJ1-1 - TRBV6-4 CASSVDSQIPAFF TGTGCCAGCAGTGTGGACAGCCAAATCCCAGCTTTCTTT
large TRBJ1-5 - TRBV18 CASSPPVGTPDRHQPQHF TGTGCCAGCTCACCCCCCGTGGGAACCCCTGACAGACATCAGCCCCAGCATTTT
few TRBJ2-2 - TRBV7-8 CASVFRGGTGELFF TGTGCCAGCGTATTTAGGGGCGGCACCGGGGAGCTGTTTTTT
- TRBJ1-1 - TRBV6-1 CASSPQGWGTEAFF TGTGCCAGCAGTCCTCAGGGGTGGGGGACTGAAGCTTTCTTT
medium-sized TRBJ1-1 TRBD1 TRBV28 CASSGWGQGAADTEAFF TGTGCCAGCAGTGGGTGGGGACAGGGGGCTGCAGACACTGAAGCTTTCTTT
- TRBJ1-1 - TRBV11-2 CASSPVARNTEAFF TGTGCCAGCAGCCCGGTAGCAAGGAACACTGAAGCTTTCTTT
- TRBJ2-7 TRBD2 TRBV6-1 CASSPVAGESSEQYF TGTGCCAGCAGTCCGGTAGCGGGAGAATCTTCCGAGCAGTACTTC
medium-sized TRBJ1-2 - TRBV14 CASSRGGGAEGYGYTF TGTGCCAGCAGCAGAGGGGGGGGCGCCGAGGGCTATGGCTACACCTTC
few TRBJ2-7 - TRBV10-3 CASSYSQGSYEQYF TGTGCCAGCAGTTACTCTCAGGGGTCGTACGAGCAGTACTTC
hyperexpanded TRBJ2-7 TRBD2 TRBV28 CASRGSGRSYEQYF TGTGCCAGCAGGGGCAGCGGGAGGAGTTACGAGCAGTACTTC
medium-sized TRBJ2-3 TRBD2 TRBV9 CASSVAGAGGDTQYF TGTGCCAGCAGCGTAGCAGGAGCGGGGGGAGATACGCAGTATTTT
- TRBJ2-2 TRBD1 TRBV28 CASRWGQGGYTGELFF TGTGCCAGCAGATGGGGACAGGGAGGGTACACCGGGGAGCTGTTTTTT
- TRBJ2-3 - TRBV4-2 CASSPRGSLTRTRTDSTDTQYF TGTGCCAGCAGCCCCAGAGGGTCCTTAACCAGAACCAGGACCGACAGCACAGATACGCAGTATTTT
- TRBJ2-1 TRBD2 TRBV4-1 CASSPRTSGSNNEQFF TGCGCCAGCAGCCCCCGGACTAGCGGGAGCAACAATGAGCAGTTCTTC
- TRBJ1-2 - TRBV5-4 CASSQDRTAYGYTF TGTGCCAGCAGCCAAGATAGGACAGCCTATGGCTACACCTTC
large TRBJ1-5 TRBD1 TRBV6-1 CASSGRQGNQPQHF TGTGCCAGCAGTGGGAGACAGGGGAATCAGCCCCAGCATTTT
- TRBJ2-7 - TRBV21-1 CASSPGERHEQYF TGTGCCAGCAGCCCAGGGGAGAGACACGAGCAGTACTTC
large TRBJ1-2 TRBD1 TRBV29-1 CSADRGAGYTF TGCAGCGCCGACAGGGGAGCTGGCTACACCTTC
few TRBJ2-3 TRBD1 TRBV29-1 CSVNTGGTDTQYF TGCAGCGTTAATACAGGGGGCACAGATACGCAGTATTTT
large TRBJ1-2 TRBD1 TRBV29-1 CSVGQGESYGYTF TGCAGCGTTGGACAGGGGGAAAGCTATGGCTACACCTTC
large TRBJ2-7 - TRBV6-5 CASSYSQGSYEQYF TGTGCCAGCAGTTACTCTCAGGGGTCGTACGAGCAGTACTTC
- TRBJ2-1 TRBD2 TRBV28 CATVGGRAGEQFF TGTGCCACAGTTGGGGGACGAGCGGGAGAACAGTTCTTC
medium-sized TRBJ2-3 - TRBV19 CAMGPPGTDTQYF TGTGCAATGGGGCCCCCGGGCACAGATACGCAGTATTTT
medium-sized TRBJ2-2 - TRBV2 CASSEARGGTGELFF TGTGCCAGCAGTGAAGCGCGGGGTGGGACCGGGGAGCTGTTTTTT
- TRBJ1-6 - TRBV9 CASSVETGSSLHF TGTGCCAGCAGCGTAGAAACAGGGTCATCCCTCCACTTT
- TRBJ2-1 TRBD2 TRBV19 CASSMYPGAAGLAGVSKQFF TGTGCCAGTAGTATGTACCCGGGTGCAGCGGGACTAGCGGGAGTCTCGAAACAGTTCTTC
medium-sized TRBJ2-3 - TRBV27 CASYYRVPFTDTQYF TGTGCCAGCTACTACAGGGTCCCCTTCACAGATACGCAGTATTTT
medium-sized TRBJ1-5 TRBD1 TRBV18 CASSPWTGADQPQHF TGTGCCAGCTCACCCTGGACAGGGGCGGATCAGCCCCAGCATTTT
medium-sized TRBJ1-1 - TRBV6-6 CASSNPTGSNTEAFF TGTGCCAGCAGTAATCCGACAGGATCGAACACTGAAGCTTTCTTT
few TRBJ2-7 TRBD1 TRBV6-5 CASSPRDRGNYEQYF TGTGCCAGCAGTCCCCGGGACAGGGGCAACTACGAGCAGTACTTC
medium-sized TRBJ2-1 - TRBV2 CASRDRAYNEQFF TGTGCCAGCCGGGATCGCGCCTACAATGAGCAGTTCTTC
few TRBJ2-3 TRBD2 TRBV5-1 CASSSFPSGATDTQYF TGCGCCAGCAGCTCCTTCCCTAGCGGGGCCACAGATACGCAGTATTTT
medium-sized TRBJ2-5 - TRBV28 CASSSTGSPTKTQYF TGTGCCAGCAGTTCGACCGGGAGCCCGACGAAGACCCAGTACTTC
medium-sized TRBJ2-3 TRBD2 TRBV7-8 CASSLAVASGADTQYF TGTGCCAGCAGCTTAGCGGTAGCTAGCGGGGCAGATACGCAGTATTTT
- TRBJ2-7 - TRBV9 CASSAGPSRGYEQYF TGTGCCAGCAGCGCCGGCCCAAGTCGAGGGTACGAGCAGTACTTC
medium-sized TRBJ2-2 TRBD2 TRBV6-4 CASRASGTGELFF TGTGCCAGCAGGGCTAGCGGCACCGGGGAGCTGTTTTTT
- TRBJ2-7 TRBD1 TRBV6-6 CASSYLGTGVEQYF TGTGCCAGCAGTTATCTAGGGACAGGGGTCGAGCAGTACTTC
- TRBJ2-2 TRBD2 TRBV7-3 CASSLAGYTGELFF TGTGCCAGCAGTCTAGCGGGATACACCGGGGAGCTGTTTTTT
once TRBJ2-1 TRBD2 TRBV6-4 CASSQAGELTEQFF TGTGCCAGCAGTCAAGCGGGAGAGTTAACTGAGCAGTTCTTC
large TRBJ2-2 TRBD1 TRBV5-4 CASSLARTGPGNGELFF TGTGCCAGCAGCTTGGCGCGGACAGGGCCAGGGAACGGGGAGCTGTTTTTT
large TRBJ2-1 - TRBV6-6 CASSAQGWANEQFF TGTGCCAGCAGTGCACAGGGATGGGCCAATGAGCAGTTCTTC
few TRBJ2-7 - TRBV6-1 CASSYKTVSYEQYF TGTGCCAGCAGTTATAAGACAGTTTCCTACGAGCAGTACTTC
medium-sized TRBJ1-5 TRBD1 TRBV23-1 CASTWDREQPQHF TGCGCCAGCACTTGGGACAGGGAACAGCCCCAGCATTTT
- TRBJ1-5 - TRBV5-6 CASSLLGGPSNQPQHF TGTGCCAGCAGCCTACTGGGGGGGCCTAGCAATCAGCCCCAGCATTTT